Given below is one TCR beta chain in context. The antigen remains undetermined. This entry is derived from a study of cytomegalovirus exposure and HLA in healthy donors. Only in-frame clones appear in the TCRdb table, and some are missing; sequencing was by immunoSEQ multiplex PCR. Of roughly 68,000 clones in the sample, just over 95% were seen once. Study outcomes and limitations: According to a subsequent analysis, TCR clusters from the first cohort were inclined to appear together in the 120 validation repertoires. Confirmation was obtained in vitro that a few CMV-associated chains are specific for CMV antigens. The authors listed 180 or so TCR beta chains as cytomegalovirus-associated.

Material for sequencing was PBMCs. The sequence came from a young woman in good health and CMV-seropositive.

The CDR3 region has the DNA TGTGCCAGCAGTTACTTACCTAGCTCCAAAGATACGCAGTATTTT. Translation: CASSYLPSSKDTQYF. The rearrangement joins TRBV6-5 to TRBJ2-3, with TRBD2 as a possible D gene (5 bases). V shed 1 base and J shed 5 bases, with 13 bases lying between them. Germline V gives CDR1 MNHEY, CDR2 SVGAGI. The CDR3 has 15 amino acids.